This T cell receptor (beta chain) was captured in a study of blood T cell repertoires in COVID-19. Study-wide context: Samples taken during acute and convalescent COVID-19 were collected in the United States, Italy and Spain. PBMCs, B-cell-depleted T cells, or T cells were the source of the cDNA or gDNA that made up the material.

In the original workflow: Estimated nucleated cell counts came from reference gene primer amplification. The method was immunoSEQ multiplex PCR; TCRdb's version includes in-frame clones alone and lacks a portion of them. V and J calls and clone size come straight from that table; D and trimming were deduced from the DNA. The sample lists 200,000 to 300,000 clones; roughly 81% were seen once. The ends lost 6 bases at V and 9 bases at J; junction bases unmatched: 8. This CDR3 is 13 amino acids long. The receptor comes from a man aged 45 to 65 with acute or convalescent COVID-19. The chain links TRBV12-3 or TRBV12-4 to TRBJ2-1; 7 bases are shared with TRBD2. Sequenced: peripheral blood. The CDR3 DNA is TGTGCCAGCAGCCTGGGCGGGAGTTCTGAGCAGTTCTTC. This translates into CASSLGGSSEQFF.